This T cell receptor (beta chain) was observed in a study of T-cell memory formation after mild COVID-19. Study-wide background: The two donors had largely donor-specific TCR clusters. Study outcomes and limitations: Day 15 to 85 contracting clones showed balanced CD4/CD8; later expanders leaned CD4+.

This clonotype has more than one count but fewer than ten. Its antigen remains unidentified. The authors produced TCR alpha and TCR beta cDNA libraries with sample barcodes and UMIs by 5'RACE using constant-segment primers. Via MiXCR, TCRdb re-called the 5' RACE reads, giving one row per CDR3 protein. This table has about 170,000 distinct CDR3 sequences, about an eighth appearing once. The CDR3 has 16 amino acids. Trimming pared 5 bases from V and 0 bases from J, leaving 17 bases between. Germline V CDR1 and CDR2: DFQATT, SNEGSKA (reference sequence). The V call is TRBV20-1, the J call TRBJ2-4; tentatively, D is TRBD1 (5 bases). Specimen: PBMCs or a T cell subset sorted from them (not recorded which). The sequence came from a man between 18 and 35 years old who had mild COVID-19 (a few samples of this study predate the infection). Cell type and time point are not known. CDR3 DNA: TGCAGTGCTGAGGAACAGGTTTGGCTAGCCAAAAACATTCAGTACTTC. Its protein product is CSAEEQVWLAKNIQYF.